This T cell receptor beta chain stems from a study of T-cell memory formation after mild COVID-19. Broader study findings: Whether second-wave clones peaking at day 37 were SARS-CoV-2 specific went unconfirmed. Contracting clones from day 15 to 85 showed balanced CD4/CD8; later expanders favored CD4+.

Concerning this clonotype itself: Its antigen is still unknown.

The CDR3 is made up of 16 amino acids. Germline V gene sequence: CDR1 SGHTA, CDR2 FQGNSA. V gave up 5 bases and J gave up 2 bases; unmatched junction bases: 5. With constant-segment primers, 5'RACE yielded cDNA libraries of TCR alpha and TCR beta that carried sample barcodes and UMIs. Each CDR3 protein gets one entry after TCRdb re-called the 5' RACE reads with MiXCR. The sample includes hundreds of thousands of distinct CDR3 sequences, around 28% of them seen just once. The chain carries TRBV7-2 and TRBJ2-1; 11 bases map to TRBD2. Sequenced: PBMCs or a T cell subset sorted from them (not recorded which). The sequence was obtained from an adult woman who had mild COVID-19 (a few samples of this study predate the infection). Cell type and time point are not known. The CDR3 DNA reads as TGTGCCAGCAGCGGGGGACTAGCGGCTCCCTACAATGAGCAGTTCTTC. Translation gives CASSGGLAAPYNEQFF.